The 23 T cell receptor beta chains listed next were all sequenced from one sample in a study of blood T cell repertoires in COVID-19. Generated by immunoSEQ multiplex PCR, the TCRdb table keeps only in-frame clones and is missing some. The table shows 250,000 to 350,000 clones, with approximately 91% occurring only once. The sequenced material came from peripheral blood. The receptors shown here come from a woman aged 40 to 49 who had recovered from COVID-19.

The chain carries TRBV18 and TRBJ2-2; the D gene is possibly TRBD1 (5 bases). Trimming pared 3 bases from V and 2 bases from J, leaving 16 bases between. The CDR3 is made up of 17 amino acids. Germline CDR1 KGHSH, CDR2 LQKENI. CDR3 nucleotides: TGTGCCAGCTCACCCATGACAGCCCTAACAAACACCGGGGAGCTGTTTTTT. It codes for CASSPMTALTNTGELFF.

This clone was counted only a few times. This chain connects TRBV30 to TRBJ2-3; 10 positions match TRBD2. The V gene's germline CDR1 is GTSNPN and CDR2 SVGIG (reference sequence). The CDR3 spans 15 residues. The junction had 5 bases not matched to a gene; V was cut back by 1 base and J by 4 bases. The CDR3 sequence: CAWSASGSLADTQYF. The DNA for the CDR3 is TGTGCCTGGAGTGCTAGCGGGAGCTTGGCAGATACGCAGTATTTT.

This chain links TRBV4-1 with TRBJ2-5, with 7 bases matching TRBD1. The CDR3 sequence is 16 residues long. Germline loops: CDR1 MGHRA, CDR2 YSYEKL. With V trimmed by 1 base and J by 5 bases, 10 bases remained unmatched. CDR3 in amino acids: CASSQVDRLPGETQYF. Written as DNA, the CDR3 is TGCGCCAGCAGCCAAGTGGACAGGCTCCCGGGGGAGACCCAGTACTTC.

The chain uses TRBV11-2 and TRBJ2-3; 8 positions agree with TRBD1. CDR3 length equals 14 residues. Looked up from germline, CDR1 is SGHAT and CDR2 is FQNNGV. V shed 4 bases and J 6 bases; nucleotides not matched to a gene: 6. DNA of the CDR3: TGTGCCAGCAGCTGGACAGGGATGGAGGATACGCAGTATTTT. Its protein product is CASSWTGMEDTQYF.

V and J are TRBV24-1 and TRBJ1-2, with 7 bases matching TRBD1. The V gene's germline CDR1 is KGHDR and CDR2 SFDVKD. This CDR3 spans 15 amino acids. V was pared by 7 bases and J by 4 bases, with 11 bases of the junction left unmatched. CDR3 sequence (DNA): TGTGCCACCAGCGGGACGGGACAGAAAAGCTATGGCTACACCTTC. It translates to CATSGTGQKSYGYTF.

This chain connects TRBV7-2 to TRBJ2-1, with 9 positions matching TRBD2. CDR1 and CDR2 (germline): SGHTA, FQGNSA. V shed 1 base, J shed 10 bases, and the junction held 2 bases outside the gene matches. This CDR3 region has 13 residues. CDR3 DNA: TGTGCCAGCAGCTTAGGACTAGCGGCCGAGCAGTTCTTC. This sequence encodes CASSLGLAAEQFF.

The chain has TRBV5-1 and TRBJ1-4, with D possibly TRBD1 on 5 matching bases. V lost 0 bases, J lost 8 bases, and 11 bases lay in between. This CDR3 contains 14 residues. The V gene's germline CDR1 is SGHRS and CDR2 YFSETQ. The CDR3 DNA reads TGCGCCAGCAGCTTGGTGGGGCCCCGGGAAAAACTGTTTTTT. It is translated as CASSLVGPREKLFF.

V and J are TRBV7-2 and TRBJ2-3; 10 nucleotides agree with TRBD2. Trimming removed 0 bases from V and 6 bases from J; junction bases left unmatched: 12. CDR1 is SGHTA, CDR2 FQGNSA, per germline. The CDR3 loop spans 18 amino acids. CDR3 sequence: CASSLALQAGGSLDTQYF. For the CDR3, the DNA is TGTGCCAGCAGCTTAGCGCTTCAAGCGGGAGGGTCGCTGGATACGCAGTATTTT.

The J gene is TRBJ1-1, the V gene TRBV30, with D possibly TRBD1 on 5 matching bases. With 0 bases removed from V and 6 bases from J, the gap between germline ends came to 14 bases. CDR3 length equals 14 residues. Germline-derived CDR1 and CDR2 are GTSNPN and SVGIG (reference sequence). The CDR3 is CAWSVRSTDSEAFF. The CDR3 nucleotides are TGTGCCTGGAGTGTGAGATCGACAGACTCTGAAGCTTTCTTT.

The rearrangement uses TRBV6-4 and TRBJ1-1; perhaps TRBD1 as D (5 bases). This CDR3 contains 13 residues. The V gene's germline CDR1 is MRHNA and CDR2 SNTAGT. V dropped 3 bases and J dropped 0 bases, with 5 bases sitting between them. CDR3 DNA: TGTGCCAGCAGTGAACAGGTGAACACTGAAGCTTTCTTT. This codes for CASSEQVNTEAFF.

The chain carries TRBV5-6 and TRBJ2-7, with a tentative D call TRBD2 (6 bases). The CDR3 loop spans 13 amino acids. The V and J ends lost 2 bases and 6 bases respectively, with 12 bases between them. Per the germline V gene, CDR1 is SGHDT and CDR2 is YYEEEE. The CDR3 nucleotides are TGTGCCAGCAGCTTTGCTAGCGCCAGCGAGCAGTACTTC. It specifies CASSFASASEQYF.

The CDR3 protein is CASSPKQGNYEQYF. The DNA of the CDR3 is TGTGCCAGCTCACCAAAGCAGGGAAACTACGAGCAGTACTTC. The J gene is TRBJ2-7, the V gene TRBV18, with D possibly matching TRBD1 (5 bases). V gave up 2 bases and J gave up 3 bases, with 11 bases separating them. CDR1 is KGHSH and CDR2 is LQKENI in the germline V gene. The CDR3 runs 14 residues.

The V and J genes are TRBV27 and TRBJ1-5; no clear D gene. The V end lost 7 bases, the J end lost 0 bases, and 13 bases lay between the germline ends. Germline assignment: CDR1 MNHEY and CDR2 SMNVEV (reference sequence). This CDR3 has 15 residues. The CDR3 reads CASIIQTYSNQPQHF. The DNA of the CDR3 is TGTGCCAGCATCATCCAAACCTATAGCAATCAGCCCCAGCATTTT.

V usage is TRBV24-1 and J usage is TRBJ2-3, with 13 bases lining up with TRBD2. J gave up 2 bases and V 7 bases, and 8 bases lay outside the gene matches. The CDR3 sequence is 17 residues long. Germline V gene lookup returns CDR1 KGHDR and CDR2 SFDVKD. The CDR3 spells CATSGTSGNENTDTQYF. The CDR3, as DNA: TGTGCCACCAGCGGGACTAGCGGGAACGAAAACACAGATACGCAGTATTTT.

The genes are TRBV5-1 and TRBJ2-1, with TRBD1 identical over 8 bases. V lost 1 base and J lost 7; bases outside the gene matches: 4. The CDR3 has 14 amino acids. Germline CDR1 reads SGHRS; CDR2 reads YFSETQ. CDR3 residues: CASSLNTGGNEQFF. As DNA, the CDR3 is TGCGCCAGCAGCTTGAACACAGGGGGTAATGAGCAGTTCTTC.

With respect to this clone: Other DNA sequences in this sample translate to the same CDR3. This sequence joins TRBV27 and TRBJ1-1; perhaps TRBD1 as D (5 bases). Germline V gene sequence: CDR1 MNHEY, CDR2 SMNVEV (reference sequence). The V end lost 6 bases, the J end lost 4 bases, and 9 bases lay between the germline ends. The length of the CDR3 is 12 residues. DNA for the CDR3: TGTGCCAGCAGCCTTAGGGGCACTGAAGCTTTCTTT. Translation: CASSLRGTEAFF.

The rearrangement links TRBV6-2 or TRBV6-3 to TRBJ2-5; TRBD2 matches 14 bases. CDR1 is MNHEY and CDR2 is SVGEGT in the germline V gene. V gave up 2 bases and J gave up 1 base; unmatched junction bases: 3. The CDR3 loop spans 17 amino acids. CDR3 protein: CASSYPGLAGGQETQYF. CDR3 coding DNA: TGTGCCAGCAGTTACCCAGGACTAGCGGGAGGCCAAGAGACCCAGTACTTC.

V usage is TRBV27 and J usage is TRBJ2-7; 7 nucleotides match TRBD1. CDR1 is MNHEY, CDR2 SMNVEV, per germline (reference sequence). J gave up 0 bases and V 4 bases, and 6 bases lay outside the gene matches. The CDR3 loop spans 15 amino acids. The CDR3 region has the DNA TGTGCCAGCAGTTCAACTGACAGGGCCTCCTACGAGCAGTACTTC. Translating it yields CASSSTDRASYEQYF.

This chain uses TRBV12-5 with TRBJ2-3, with TRBD1 identical over 7 bases. This CDR3 is built from 16 residues. V shed 3 bases, J shed 0 bases, and the junction held 6 bases outside the gene matches. CDR1 and CDR2 from the germline V gene are LGHNT and FRNRAP. CDR3 residues: CASGFDRQGSTDTQYF. CDR3 nucleotide sequence: TGTGCTAGTGGTTTCGATAGACAGGGTAGCACAGATACGCAGTATTTT.

This chain links TRBV27 with TRBJ2-7; TRBD2 aligns across 8 bases. The CDR3 sequence is 14 residues long. The germline V gene encodes CDR1 MNHEY and CDR2 SMNVEV (reference sequence). V dropped 3 bases and J dropped 6; count of bases not matched to a gene: 7. CDR3 sequence (DNA): TGTGCCAGCAGTTTGGTTAGCGGGGCCTCCGAGCAGTACTTC. Translating it yields CASSLVSGASEQYF.

V is TRBV10-3 and J is TRBJ1-2; a possible D gene is TRBD1 (6 bases). Trimming stripped 0 bases from V and 4 bases from J, with 15 bases between. This CDR3 spans 16 amino acids. CDR1 ENHRY and CDR2 SYGVKD come from the germline V gene. DNA for the CDR3: TGTGCCATCAGTGAGTCTGGGGGGGCAGGGTCCTATGGCTACACCTTC. It is translated as CAISESGGAGSYGYTF.

CDR3 DNA: TGTGCCAGCAGCATCGACTCGGGCTCCTACGAGCAGTACTTC. As protein: CASSIDSGSYEQYF. This chain joins TRBV7-2 and TRBJ2-7; D gene ambiguous. Germline CDR1 SGHTA, CDR2 FQGNSA. The CDR3 length is 14 residues. The ends were cut back, 5 bases at V and 0 bases at J, with 11 bases in the middle.

This sequence joins TRBV29-1 and TRBJ1-5; TRBD1 matches at 9 bases. The CDR3 covers 13 residues. The V and J ends lost 4 bases and 2 bases, in that order; junction bases with no gene match: 0. Germline V CDR1 and CDR2: SQVTM, ANQGSEA. CDR3: CSVGDRGNQPQHF. CDR3 in DNA: TGCAGCGTTGGGGACAGGGGCAATCAGCCCCAGCATTTT.